This T cell receptor beta chain was captured by sequencing in a study of blood T cell repertoires in COVID-19. Data came from immunoSEQ multiplex PCR; TCRdb stores just in-frame clones and leaves some out. The sample lists around 200,000 clones, 80% to 90% occurring once. Germline V gives CDR1 SGHAT, CDR2 FQNNGV. V lost 5 bases, J lost 1 base, and 11 bases stayed unmatched. This CDR3 spans 16 amino acids. This clonotype was obtained from a woman aged 40 to 55 with acute COVID-19. The sequencing input was PBMCs or T cells enriched from blood (not recorded which). The chain links TRBV11-2 to TRBJ2-7, with 7 bases matching TRBD1. The CDR3 sequence: CASSALAGQASYEQYF. As DNA, the CDR3 is TGTGCCAGCAGCGCATTGGCTGGACAGGCTTCCTACGAGCAGTACTTC. The variable domain in full, completed from reference TRBV11-2 and TRBJ2-7, reads EAGVAQSPRYKIIEKRQSVAFWCNPISGHATLYWYQQILGQGPKLLIQFQNNGVVDDSQLPKDRFSAERLKGVDSTLKIQPAKLEDSAVYLCASSALAGQASYEQYFGPGTRLTVT.